This entry lists 27 T cell receptor beta chains sequenced from one sample in a study of blood T cell repertoires in COVID-19. Sequencing used immunoSEQ multiplex PCR; TCRdb keeps in-frame clones, though not all of them. The sample consists of just under 150,000 clones, about nine tenths of them appearing once. The sequencing sample was made of peripheral blood. These TCRs come from a woman in her forties or fifties with acute or convalescent COVID-19.

The rearrangement joins TRBV4-2 to TRBJ2-5; 10 positions agree with TRBD2. Trimming cost V 4 bases and J 2 bases; bases outside gene matches: 13. Germline V gives CDR1 LGHNA, CDR2 YNFKEQ. This CDR3 region has 18 residues. For the CDR3, the DNA is TGTGCCAGCAGCCTCGGAGAGAGCGGGGGGGCGGAGCAAGAGACCCAGTACTTC. Residues: CASSLGESGGAEQETQYF.

This sequence joins TRBV27 and TRBJ2-2, with 15 nucleotides matching TRBD2. With V trimmed by 6 bases and J by 8 bases, 1 base remained unmatched. Germline V gene lookup returns CDR1 MNHEY and CDR2 SMNVEV (reference sequence). The CDR3 extends over 14 amino acids. The CDR3 bases are TGTGCCAGCAGCGGGACTAGCGGGAGGGGGGAGCTGTTTTTT. Translating it yields CASSGTSGRGELFF.

The chain is built from TRBV10-1 and TRBJ2-1, with TRBD1 matching over 9 bases. The CDR3 runs 15 residues. J gave up 5 bases and V 6 bases, and 8 bases lay outside the gene matches. Germline CDR1 WNHNN, CDR2 SYGVQD (reference sequence). This CDR3 is CASSPWDRENNEQFF. In nucleotides, the CDR3 is TGCGCCAGCAGCCCTTGGGACAGGGAGAACAATGAGCAGTTCTTC.

The rearrangement joins TRBV4-2 to TRBJ2-7, with 9 bases matching TRBD2. The trim removed 4 bases at V and 4 bases at J, leaving 8 bases unmatched. CDR1 and CDR2 (germline): LGHNA, YNFKEQ. The CDR3 runs to 15 residues. The CDR3 DNA follows: TGTGCCAGCAGCCTCAAGCGGGGGGCCCGTTACGAGCAGTACTTC. It is translated as CASSLKRGARYEQYF.

The V and J genes are TRBV27 and TRBJ1-2; D is unclear. Germline V gene lookup returns CDR1 MNHEY and CDR2 SMNVEV (reference sequence). V was cut by 5 bases and J by 8 bases, with 15 bases left in between. The CDR3 length is 13 residues. CDR3 coding DNA: TGTGCCAGCAGTCTTTCAGGAAGTACCGGCTACACCTTC. This codes for CASSLSGSTGYTF.

The rearrangement joins TRBV12-3 or TRBV12-4 to TRBJ1-3; tentative D call: TRBD1 (5 bases). V was pared by 3 bases and J by 9 bases, with 9 bases between. This CDR3 region has 12 residues. The chain's CDR3 is CASSFRVSTIYF. Here the CDR3 DNA reads TGTGCCAGCAGTTTCAGGGTCTCCACCATATATTTT.

This chain connects TRBV5-1 to TRBJ2-5; TRBD1 matches 9 bases. There are 17 residues in the CDR3. Germline V CDR1 and CDR2: SGHRS, YFSETQ. With V trimmed by 2 bases and J by 1 base, 9 bases remained unmatched. The CDR3 sequence is CASSFNTGGLGQETQYF. CDR3 nucleotides: TGCGCCAGCAGCTTTAATACAGGGGGCCTTGGCCAAGAGACCCAGTACTTC.

The V gene is TRBV21-1, the J gene TRBJ2-7; TRBD2, as called in the table, went unchecked against the DNA. TRBV21-1 is annotated as a pseudogene. The CDR3 has 15 amino acids. For the CDR3, the DNA is TGTGCCAGCAGAGAAACTAGCGGGAGTCCCTACGAGCAGTACTTC. Amino acids: CASRETSGSPYEQYF.

The chain joins TRBV5-4 to TRBJ2-4; no clear D gene. V lost 1 base to trimming and J lost 2 bases, with 10 bases between them. The CDR3 has 15 amino acids. CDR1 is SGHNT, CDR2 YYREEE, per germline (reference sequence). The CDR3 here is CASSLPSSSKNIQYF. The CDR3 DNA reads TGTGCCAGCAGCTTGCCCAGTTCCTCCAAAAACATTCAGTACTTC.

The chain joins TRBV28 to TRBJ2-1; 13 bases are a match to TRBD2. Losses at the gene ends were 3 bases for V and 1 base for J; bases not matched to a gene: 6. This CDR3 contains 18 residues. The germline CDR1 and CDR2 sequences are MDHEN and SYDVKM. The CDR3 region has the DNA TGTGCCAGCAGTTTGTGGACTAGCGGGAGACCGTCCTACAATGAGCAGTTCTTC. This codes for CASSLWTSGRPSYNEQFF.

The chain carries TRBV19 and TRBJ1-4, with 10 bases lining up with TRBD1. V gave up 9 bases and J gave up 6 bases; unmatched junction bases: 7. The V gene's germline CDR1 is LNHDA and CDR2 SQIVND (reference sequence). The CDR3 is 14 residues long. DNA of the CDR3: TGTGCCAGCAAAGACAGGGGGCCCGATGAAAAACTGTTTTTT. This encodes CASKDRGPDEKLFF.

This chain connects TRBV6-5 to TRBJ2-7; TRBD1 matches 7 bases. The J segment lost 2 bases and the V segment lost 7 bases, leaving 8 bases of the junction unmatched. Germline-derived CDR1 and CDR2 are MNHEY and SVGAGI. This CDR3 has 14 residues. The CDR3 loop is CASTLRDRPYEQYF. As DNA, the CDR3 is TGTGCCAGCACCCTTAGGGACAGACCCTACGAGCAGTACTTC.

The V gene is TRBV5-1, the J gene TRBJ1-1, with D maybe TRBD1 (5 bases). Per germline, CDR1 SGHRS and CDR2 YFSETQ. The CDR3 totals 19 residues. The V end was cut by 4 bases, the J end by 1 base, with 26 bases between. CDR3 protein: CASSDQQVSRVSTNTEAFF. CDR3 nucleotide sequence: TGCGCCAGCAGCGATCAACAGGTCTCTCGTGTCAGCACGAACACTGAAGCTTTCTTT.

The V call is TRBV6-5, the J call TRBJ1-4, with D perhaps TRBD1 (5 bases). The CDR3 has 15 amino acids. Germline V gene sequence: CDR1 MNHEY, CDR2 SVGAGI. Trimming shortened V by 6 bases and J by 0 bases, and 11 bases separated the two germline ends. DNA of the CDR3: TGTGCCAGCAGGACCGGACAAGCAACTAATGAAAAACTGTTTTTT. Amino acid sequence: CASRTGQATNEKLFF.

This chain joins TRBV6-4 and TRBJ2-1, with 10 positions matching TRBD1. The germline CDR1 and CDR2 sequences are MRHNA and SNTAGT. With 0 bases clipped from V and 3 bases from J, the junction kept 5 bases outside the gene matches. CDR3 size: 17 residues. The CDR3 loop reads CASSDSYRDRGYNEQFF. CDR3 nucleotide sequence: TGTGCCAGCAGTGACTCGTACCGGGACAGGGGCTACAATGAGCAGTTCTTC.

V usage is TRBV18 and J usage is TRBJ1-2; 8 bases fit TRBD1. The CDR3 extends over 15 amino acids. CDR1 and CDR2 (germline): KGHSH, LQKENI. Unmatched junction bases numbered 6, after V lost 3 bases and J lost 3 bases. The CDR3 bases are TGTGCCAGCTCACCTTCTCCGGACAGGGACTATGGCTACACCTTC. Translation: CASSPSPDRDYGYTF.

The J gene is TRBJ2-1, the V gene TRBV5-6; TRBD1 is a possible D gene (5 bases). The length of the CDR3 is 13 residues. Germline CDR1 reads SGHDT; CDR2 reads YYEEEE. V was clipped by 7 bases and J by 2 bases, with 10 bases between them. The CDR3 reads CASLRAAYNEQFF. CDR3 DNA: TGTGCCAGCCTCAGGGCGGCCTACAATGAGCAGTTCTTC.

The chain recombines TRBV7-2 with TRBJ1-3; a weak D match, TRBD1 (5 bases). V was trimmed by 5 bases and J by 6 bases, leaving 14 bases between them. Germline assignment: CDR1 SGHTA and CDR2 FQGNSA. This CDR3 comprises 14 residues. CDR3 loop: CASSPGLRKNTIYF. CDR3 DNA: TGTGCCAGCAGCCCGGGACTTCGGAAAAACACCATATATTTT. Supplemented by reference TRBV7-2 and TRBJ1-3, the full variable domain reads GAGVSQSPSNKVTEKGKDVELRCDPISGHTALYWYRQSLGQGLEFLIYFQGNSAPDKSGLPSDRFSAERTGGSVSTLTIQRTQQEDSAVYLCASSPGLRKNTIYFGEGSWLTVV.

This clone was seen once. This rearrangement joins TRBV3-1 (or the pseudogene TRBV3-2) to TRBJ2-1, with TRBD1 matching over 9 bases. The CDR3 length is 15 residues. V lost 0 bases to trimming and J lost 7 bases; unmatched junction nucleotides: 4. Germline V gene sequence: CDR1 LGHDT, CDR2 YNNKEL (reference sequence). CDR3 region: CASSQDTTGGNEQFF. The DNA for the CDR3 is TGTGCCAGCAGCCAAGACACGACAGGGGGAAATGAGCAGTTCTTC.

The V call is TRBV11-3, the J call TRBJ1-6; TRBD1 matches at 8 bases. This CDR3 has 14 amino acids. The ends lost 5 bases at V and 7 bases at J; junction bases unmatched: 4. Germline V CDR1 and CDR2: SGHNT, YENEEA. DNA of the CDR3: TGTGCCAGCAGCCCTTCAGGGGGCAATTCACCCCTCCACTTT. It encodes CASSPSGGNSPLHF.

This clone appeared a few times. CDR3 protein: CANLPGTLKMSEGGETQYF. Here the CDR3 DNA reads TGCGCTAATTTACCCGGGACGCTAAAGATGAGCGAGGGGGGGGAGACCCAGTACTTC. The rearrangement joins TRBV10-1 to TRBJ2-5; weak D call: TRBD2 (7 bases). Germline V gene lookup returns CDR1 WNHNN and CDR2 SYGVQD (reference sequence). This CDR3 region has 19 residues.

V gene TRBV19 combines with J gene TRBJ2-3; 9 bases fit TRBD1. The V gene end was trimmed by 3 bases and the J gene end by 4 bases; junction bases not matched to a gene: 8. Germline assignment: CDR1 LNHDA and CDR2 SQIVND (reference sequence). The CDR3 totals 16 residues. The CDR3 is CASSILGQGQPDTQYF. The CDR3 coding sequence is TGTGCCAGTAGTATCCTAGGACAGGGGCAACCAGATACGCAGTATTTT.

The J gene is TRBJ1-5, the V gene TRBV11-2, with 7 bases aligning to TRBD1. J gave up 1 base and V 1 base, and 13 bases lay outside the gene matches. The CDR3 runs to 19 residues. Per germline, CDR1 SGHAT and CDR2 FQNNGV. DNA of the CDR3: TGTGCCAGCAGCTTAGGTCGCTACCGGGACAGAGAGAGCAATCAGCCCCAGCATTTT. Translated: CASSLGRYRDRESNQPQHF.

The gene calls are TRBV19 and TRBJ1-2; the D gene is possibly TRBD1 (6 bases). The V gene's germline CDR1 is LNHDA and CDR2 SQIVND (reference sequence). The CDR3 extends over 16 amino acids. The ends were cut back, 5 bases at V and 4 bases at J, with 20 bases in the middle. DNA of the CDR3: TGTGCCAGTAGTCTCCTACCTCAGACAGGCTTCTATGGCTACACCTTC. This codes for CASSLLPQTGFYGYTF.

In this sample, this clone turned up once. This chain uses TRBV5-4 with TRBJ1-1, with 8 bases lining up with TRBD1. The germline V gene has CDR1 SGHNT and CDR2 YYREEE (reference sequence). The CDR3 totals 15 residues. V gave up 2 bases and J gave up 5 bases; unmatched junction bases: 8. In nucleotides, the CDR3 is TGTGCCAGCAGCTTAGGACAGGGTGGATTTACTGAAGCTTTCTTT. It translates to CASSLGQGGFTEAFF.

The rearrangement joins TRBV5-1 to TRBJ2-7; 7 nucleotides line up with TRBD1. The CDR3 consists of 14 residues. Germline lookup yields CDR1 SGHRS and CDR2 YFSETQ. V lost 0 bases to trimming and J lost 5 bases; unmatched junction nucleotides: 5. DNA of the CDR3: TGCGCCAGCAGCTTGGGGGACAGCGGCCACGAGCAGTACTTC. It specifies CASSLGDSGHEQYF.

The chain joins TRBV5-1 to TRBJ2-5; perhaps TRBD2 as D (6 bases). CDR3 length: 15 amino acids. V was shortened by 4 bases and J by 0 bases, with 13 bases between the two germline ends. Germline CDR1 reads SGHRS; CDR2 reads YFSETQ. The CDR3 bases are TGCGCCAGCAGCGCTAGAGGCGGGAACCAAGAGACCCAGTACTTC. This codes for CASSARGGNQETQYF.